The clone carrying this T cell receptor beta chain was detected ten times or more. Its antigen is currently unknown. The data stem from a study of response to subunit inactivated influenza vaccine. Study-wide results and caveats: With each seasonal influenza vaccination, the authors suggested, few new T cells are recruited.

TCRdb reprocessed the RT-PCR reads with MiXCR, giving one entry per CDR3 protein. The repertoire consists of 550,000 to 650,000 distinct CDR3 sequences, with roughly 12% occurring once and the leading ten covering roughly 10%. The receptor was derived from a man between 45 and 60 years old who received an inactivated influenza vaccine. The material sequenced was PBMCs from blood, taken on the day of vaccination.

The CDR3 spells CSVEVQRWETQYF. The CDR3, as DNA: TGCAGCGTTGAGGTGCAGAGGTGGGAGACCCAGTACTTC. The chain uses TRBV29-1 and TRBJ2-5; D is unresolved. CDR1 is SQVTM and CDR2 is ANQGSEA in the germline V gene. V lost 3 bases, J lost 5 bases, and 13 bases lay in between. This CDR3 region has 13 residues.